These 20 T cell receptor beta chains were sequenced from one sample in a study of long-term antiretroviral therapy in people with HIV. Assay version v3.0 of immunoSEQ was used, and it was run at survey level. Only in-frame clones appear in the TCRdb table, and some are missing; sequencing was by immunoSEQ multiplex PCR. The sample has about 11,000 clones, less than 80% seen once. The sample was unsorted PBMCs, taken at the start of antiretroviral therapy, before treatment. These receptors originate from a man aged 30-40 years with HIV.

This sequence joins TRBV6-6 and TRBJ1-1, with D hard to call. The CDR3 consists of 15 residues. Trimming took off 5 bases at V and 1 base at J, with 14 bases between the two ends. Per the germline V gene, CDR1 is MNHNY and CDR2 is SVGAGI (reference sequence). The CDR3 coding sequence is TGTGCCAGCAGTCCCCTAAAGGGTTGGAACACTGAAGCTTTCTTT. Translation: CASSPLKGWNTEAFF.

This clone was recorded a few times. This sequence joins TRBV18 and TRBJ1-2; no definite D call. There are 13 residues in the CDR3. Per germline, CDR1 KGHSH and CDR2 LQKENI. V lost 6 bases and J 2 bases, leaving 10 bases between the germline ends. The CDR3 region is CASSPGRNYGYTF. In nucleotides, the CDR3 is TGTGCCAGCTCCCCCGGACGGAACTATGGCTACACCTTC.

CDR3 bases: TGTGCCAGCTCACCATCACAGGTCAATCAGCCCCAGCATTTT. Its protein product is CASSPSQVNQPQHF. The chain joins TRBV18 to TRBJ1-5, with D perhaps TRBD1 (5 bases). V was shortened by 2 bases and J by 3 bases, with 8 bases between the two germline ends. Germline loops: CDR1 KGHSH, CDR2 LQKENI. CDR3 length: 14 residues.

The chain combines TRBV4-3 with TRBJ1-4; D call uncertain. Trimming stripped 0 bases from V and 0 bases from J, with 5 bases between. The germline V gene encodes CDR1 LGHNA and CDR2 YSLEER. The CDR3 runs to 15 residues. The DNA for the CDR3 is TGCGCCAGCAGCCAAGATCTGACAACTAATGAAAAACTGTTTTTT. Translated, it gives CASSQDLTTNEKLFF.

The chain recombines TRBV2 with TRBJ1-5; weak D call: TRBD1 (6 bases). Germline assignment: CDR1 SNHLY and CDR2 FYNNEI. This CDR3 region has 15 residues. V was trimmed by 3 bases and J by 6 bases, leaving 15 bases between them. CDR3 loop: CASSESAWGAQPQHF. The CDR3 DNA sequence: TGTGCCAGCAGTGAGTCTGCGTGGGGGGCTCAGCCCCAGCATTTT.

The V and J genes are TRBV11-2 and TRBJ2-7, with 8 bases identical to TRBD2. There are 14 residues in the CDR3. Unmatched junction bases numbered 5, after V lost 4 bases and J lost 3 bases. Germline CDR1 reads SGHAT; CDR2 reads FQNNGV. CDR3 in DNA: TGTGCCAGCAGCTCCTTAACTAGCGGCTACGAGCAGTACTTC. This gives the protein CASSSLTSGYEQYF. The complete variable domain, with remaining parts taken from reference TRBV11-2 and TRBJ2-7, reads EAGVAQSPRYKIIEKRQSVAFWCNPISGHATLYWYQQILGQGPKLLIQFQNNGVVDDSQLPKDRFSAERLKGVDSTLKIQPAKLEDSAVYLCASSSLTSGYEQYFGPGTRLTVT.

V usage is TRBV11-2 and J usage is TRBJ1-3; no firm D call. V lost 1 base and J lost 0, with 10 bases in between. This CDR3 is 16 amino acids long. The germline gives CDR1 SGHAT, CDR2 FQNNGV. CDR3 sequence reads: CASSLGMRGSGNTIYF. DNA for the CDR3: TGTGCCAGCAGCTTAGGTATGCGAGGCTCTGGAAACACCATATATTTT.

Here the CDR3 DNA reads TGCGCCAGCAGCCAAGACCAAGCGTCTCGCACAGATACGCAGTATTTT. Translated: CASSQDQASRTDTQYF. The chain employs TRBV4-1 and TRBJ2-3; D is undetermined. This CDR3 has 16 amino acids. V was shortened by 0 bases and J by 1 base, with 11 bases between the two germline ends. Germline CDR1 and CDR2: MGHRA and YSYEKL.

This clone was recorded a few times. The chain recombines TRBV14 with TRBJ2-1; D is uncertain. The CDR3 is made up of 15 amino acids. The V gene lost 0 bases and the J gene lost 2 bases, with 8 bases spanning the gap. In germline, CDR1 is SGHDN, CDR2 FVKESK. CDR3 sequence reads: CASSQDGYTYNEQFF. CDR3 nucleotides: TGTGCCAGCAGCCAAGATGGGTACACCTACAATGAGCAGTTCTTC.

The chain is built from TRBV9 and TRBJ1-3; D unresolved. This CDR3 region has 13 residues. V lost 1 base and J 0 bases, leaving 2 bases between the germline ends. Germline CDR1 SGDLS, CDR2 YYNGEE. The CDR3 bases are TGTGCCAGCAGCGTATACTCTGGAAACACCATATATTTT. Protein sequence: CASSVYSGNTIYF. Looking up the rest from reference TRBV9 and TRBJ1-3 gives the full variable domain: DSGVTQTPKHLITATGQRVTLRCSPRSGDLSVYWYQQSLDQGLQFLIQYYNGEERAKGNILERFSAQQFPDLHSELNLSSLELGDSALYFCASSVYSGNTIYFGEGSWLTVV.

There are a few counts of this clone. The J gene is TRBJ2-1, the V gene TRBV20-1; TRBD1 might be the D (6 bases). V lost 3 bases and J 7 bases, leaving 7 bases between the germline ends. The germline V gene has CDR1 DFQATT and CDR2 SNEGSKA (reference sequence). The CDR3 loop spans 11 amino acids. This CDR3 reads CSASRGNEQFF. The CDR3 DNA reads as TGCAGTGCTAGTAGGGGGAATGAGCAGTTCTTC.

This chain connects TRBV2 to TRBJ2-7; D remains unclear. The CDR3 runs to 13 residues. With 7 bases removed from V and 3 bases from J, the gap between germline ends came to 13 bases. In germline, CDR1 is SNHLY, CDR2 FYNNEI. Here the CDR3 DNA reads TGTGCCAGCAAGGAGCTTGCAGACTACGAGCAGTACTTC. Translation gives CASKELADYEQYF.

This clone qualifies as medium-sized. The V call is TRBV7-2, the J call TRBJ2-1; perhaps TRBD1 as D (6 bases). This CDR3 region has 17 residues. Germline V CDR1 and CDR2: SGHTA, FQGNSA. V was shortened by 1 base and J by 4 bases, with 17 bases between the two germline ends. CDR3 in amino acids: CASSLDPGALVYNEQFF. CDR3 in DNA: TGTGCCAGCAGCTTAGACCCAGGGGCCCTAGTATACAATGAGCAGTTCTTC.

This sequence joins TRBV5-1 and TRBJ1-1; no clear D gene. The V and J ends lost 1 base and 1 base respectively, with 5 bases between them. Looked up from germline, CDR1 is SGHRS and CDR2 is YFSETQ. The CDR3 totals 13 residues. The CDR3 loop reads CASSLRENTEAFF. The CDR3 nucleotides read TGCGCCAGCAGCTTGCGAGAGAACACTGAAGCTTTCTTT.

This clone was seen once. This chain links TRBV7-8 with TRBJ2-7; 8 nucleotides align to TRBD1. The trim removed 0 bases at V and 0 bases at J, leaving 4 bases unmatched. From germline, CDR1 is SGHVS and CDR2 FQNEAQ. This CDR3 comprises 16 residues. Written as DNA, the CDR3 is TGTGCCAGCAGCTTAGCCCGACAGGGGAGCTCCTACGAGCAGTACTTC. It specifies CASSLARQGSSYEQYF.

The chain carries TRBV7-2 and TRBJ1-2; D uncertain. V lost 5 bases, J lost 4 bases, and 11 bases lay in between. Germline CDR1 and CDR2: SGHTA and FQGNSA. CDR3 size: 13 residues. The CDR3 loop is CASSPYGRYGYTF. Here the CDR3 DNA reads TGTGCCAGCAGCCCGTACGGACGCTATGGCTACACCTTC. The full variable domain, its missing parts supplied by reference TRBV7-2 and TRBJ1-2, is GAGVSQSPSNKVTEKGKDVELRCDPISGHTALYWYRQSLGQGLEFLIYFQGNSAPDKSGLPSDRFSAERTGGSVSTLTIQRTQQEDSAVYLCASSPYGRYGYTFGSGTRLTVV.

The gene calls are TRBV7-3 and TRBJ2-3; the D call may be TRBD1 or TRBD2 (6 bases each). Germline values: CDR1 SGHTA, CDR2 FQGTGA. V was clipped by 8 bases and J by 4 bases, with 16 bases between them. The CDR3 runs to 14 residues. In nucleotides, the CDR3 is TGTGCCAGCCAAGGGGCGAGGGGGGCAGATACGCAGTATTTT. It specifies CASQGARGADTQYF.

The V gene is TRBV19, the J gene TRBJ2-2; D is unresolved. Germline V CDR1 and CDR2: LNHDA, SQIVND (reference sequence). Trimming pared 6 bases from V and 5 bases from J, leaving 19 bases between. The CDR3 length is 16 residues. CDR3 residues: CASSFHQVAGTGELFF. CDR3 DNA: TGTGCCAGTAGCTTTCATCAGGTGGCCGGAACCGGGGAGCTGTTTTTT. Combining the CDR3 with reference TRBV19 and TRBJ2-2 gives the whole variable domain DGGITQSPKYLFRKEGQNVTLSCEQNLNHDAMYWYRQDPGQGLRLIYYSQIVNDFQKGDIAEGYSVSREKKESFPLTVTSAQKNPTAFYLCASSFHQVAGTGELFFGEGSRLTVL.

The chain carries TRBV7-2 and TRBJ1-4; D might be TRBD1 (6 bases). CDR3 length equals 15 residues. The ends were cut back, 4 bases at V and 4 bases at J, with 13 bases in the middle. Germline lookup yields CDR1 SGHTA and CDR2 FQGNSA. The CDR3 DNA reads as TGTGCCAGCAGCTGGATACAGGGCAATAATGAAAAACTGTTTTTT. Translation gives CASSWIQGNNEKLFF.

The chain employs TRBV28 and TRBJ1-5, with 7 positions matching TRBD1. The V gene end was trimmed by 4 bases and the J gene end by 4 bases; junction bases not matched to a gene: 4. The CDR3 is made up of 14 amino acids. Germline assignment: CDR1 MDHEN and CDR2 SYDVKM. The CDR3 bases are TGTGCCAGCAGTTCCAGACAGGGTAATCAGCCCCAGCATTTT. Protein: CASSSRQGNQPQHF.